Listed below are T cell receptor beta chains from one sample, sequenced in a study of blood T cell repertoires in COVID-19. Assay: immunoSEQ multiplex PCR; the TCRdb copy retains only in-frame clones and omits some. This table has about 100,000 clones, 88% appearing once. Sequenced sample: peripheral blood. Receptors originate from a human donor in a cohort sampled during active COVID-19. The CDR3 runs from the conserved cysteine through the conserved F or W. D genes are given only for firm matches. Clone sizes are given selectively: once, few, many, or a class where the clone is expanded.

d_gene	abundance	j_gene	v_gene	CDR3nt	CDR3aa
.	once	TRBJ1-2	TRBV6-2/TRBV6-3	TGTGCCAGCAGTTACTCCGGGGTCCAAGGTGGCTACACCTTC	CASSYSGVQGGYTF
.	.	TRBJ2-3	TRBV7-2	TGTGCCAGCAGCCTGGGGGGTAGGGGCGGCACAGATACGCAGTATTTT	CASSLGGRGGTDTQYF
TRBD2	.	TRBJ2-1	TRBV19	TGTGCCAGTAGTTTTAGCGGGACCCCAGTTAGGGAGCAGTTCTTC	CASSFSGTPVREQFF
TRBD1	.	TRBJ1-5	TRBV7-2	TGTGCCAGCAGCGGGACAGGCAATCAGCCCCAGCATTTT	CASSGTGNQPQHF
.	once	TRBJ1-1	TRBV25-1	TGTGCCAGCAGTGATTCCCGGACAGAGAAGGAAGCTTTCTTT	CASSDSRTEKEAFF
.	.	TRBJ1-3	TRBV28	TGTGCCAGCACACCCGGGGGAAACACCATATATTTT	CASTPGGNTIYF
.	.	TRBJ2-3	TRBV5-1	TGCGCCAGCAGCTTGATCGAGACAGACCCGGACACAGATACGCAGTATTTT	CASSLIETDPDTDTQYF
.	.	TRBJ1-1	TRBV11-2	TGTGCCAGCAGCTTACGAGAGAACACTGAAGCTTTCTTT	CASSLRENTEAFF
TRBD2	few	TRBJ2-5	TRBV7-2	TGTGCCAGCAGCCAAACCGGGACTAGCAAAGAGACCCAGTACTTC	CASSQTGTSKETQYF
.	few	TRBJ1-5	TRBV10-1	TGCGCCAGCAGTGAAACGCAGGGCCAGCCCCAGCATTTT	CASSETQGQPQHF
.	.	TRBJ2-7	TRBV19	TGTGCCAGTAGTATTTTGACAAAAGGAACTTACGAGCAGTACTTC	CASSILTKGTYEQYF
.	.	TRBJ2-3	TRBV13	TGTGCCAGCAGCTTAGCCCTAGCCGTGAGCACAGATACGCAGTATTTT	CASSLALAVSTDTQYF
TRBD1	.	TRBJ1-4	TRBV28	TGTGCCAGCAGTTTTGACAGGGGTATCTCTGAAAAACTGTTTTTT	CASSFDRGISEKLFF
TRBD1	.	TRBJ1-4	TRBV4-1	TGCGCCAGCAGCCAAGATAGGACAGGGGAAACGACTAATGAAAAACTGTTTTTT	CASSQDRTGETTNEKLFF
TRBD1	many	TRBJ1-2	TRBV19	TGTGCCAGTAGTATCGGGACAGGAACTTATGGCTACACCTTC	CASSIGTGTYGYTF
.	.	TRBJ1-6	TRBV11-2	TGTGCCAGCAGCTTAGATCTGGGCTCCTTGGTATCACCCCTCCACTTT	CASSLDLGSLVSPLHF
TRBD2	.	TRBJ2-3	TRBV7-3	TGTGCCAGCTTAGCGGGCAGCACAGATACGCAGTATTTT	CASLAGSTDTQYF
TRBD2	.	TRBJ2-6	TRBV4-2	TGTGCCAGCAGCCAAGACCGGGGGGGGGCTGGGGCCAACGTCCTGACTTTC	CASSQDRGGAGANVLTF
.	.	TRBJ1-2	TRBV15	TGTGCCACCAGCAGAGAGTCAGGGAACTATGGCTACACCTTC	CATSRESGNYGYTF
TRBD1	.	TRBJ2-7	TRBV12-3/TRBV12-4	TGTGCCAGCAGCGGACAGGGGTCCTACGAGCAGTACTTC	CASSGQGSYEQYF
.	.	TRBJ2-7	TRBV27	TGTGCCAGCAGTTTATACGGCTACGAGCAGTACTTC	CASSLYGYEQYF
TRBD1	.	TRBJ2-7	TRBV5-5	TGTGCCAGCAGCTCGGACAGGGTTGTTTACGAGCAGTACTTC	CASSSDRVVYEQYF
.	.	TRBJ2-7	TRBV28	TGTGCCAGCAAACAGGATAGCGAGCAGTACTTC	CASKQDSEQYF